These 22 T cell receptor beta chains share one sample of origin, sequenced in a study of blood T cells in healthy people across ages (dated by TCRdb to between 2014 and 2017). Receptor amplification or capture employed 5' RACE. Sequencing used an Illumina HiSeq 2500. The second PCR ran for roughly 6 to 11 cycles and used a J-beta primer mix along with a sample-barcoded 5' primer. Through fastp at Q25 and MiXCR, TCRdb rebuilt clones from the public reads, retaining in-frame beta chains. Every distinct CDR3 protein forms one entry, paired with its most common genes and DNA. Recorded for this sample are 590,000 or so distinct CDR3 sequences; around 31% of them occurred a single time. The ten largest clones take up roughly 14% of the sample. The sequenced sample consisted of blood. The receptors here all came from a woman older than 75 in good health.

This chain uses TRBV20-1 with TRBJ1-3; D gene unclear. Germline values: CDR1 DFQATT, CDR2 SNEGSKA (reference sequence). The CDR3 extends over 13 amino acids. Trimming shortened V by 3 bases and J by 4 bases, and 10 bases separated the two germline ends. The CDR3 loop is CSASLYSGNTIYF. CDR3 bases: TGCAGTGCTAGTTTGTATTCGGGAAACACCATATATTTT.

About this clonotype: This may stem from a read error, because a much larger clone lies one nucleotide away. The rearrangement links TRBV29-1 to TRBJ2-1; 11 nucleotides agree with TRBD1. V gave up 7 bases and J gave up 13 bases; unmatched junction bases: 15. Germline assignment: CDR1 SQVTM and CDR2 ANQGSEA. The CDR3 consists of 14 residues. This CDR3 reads CSGGQGVEQETQFF. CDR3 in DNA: TGCAGCGGGGGACAGGGGGTTGAGCAAGAGACCCAGTTCTTC.

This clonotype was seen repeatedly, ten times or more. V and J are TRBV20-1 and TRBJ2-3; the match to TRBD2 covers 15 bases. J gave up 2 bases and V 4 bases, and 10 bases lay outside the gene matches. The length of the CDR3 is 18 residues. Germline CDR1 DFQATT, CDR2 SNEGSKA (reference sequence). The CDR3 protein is CSATVRTSGGVLTDTQYF. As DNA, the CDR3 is TGCAGTGCTACCGTACGGACTAGCGGGGGGGTTCTCACAGATACGCAGTATTTT.

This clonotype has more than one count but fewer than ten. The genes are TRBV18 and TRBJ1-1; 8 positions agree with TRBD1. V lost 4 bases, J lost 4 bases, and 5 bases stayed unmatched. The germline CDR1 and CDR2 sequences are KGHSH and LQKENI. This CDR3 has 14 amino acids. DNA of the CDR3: TGTGCCAGCTCACGGGAACAGGGGGGCACTGAAGCTTTCTTT. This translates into CASSREQGGTEAFF.

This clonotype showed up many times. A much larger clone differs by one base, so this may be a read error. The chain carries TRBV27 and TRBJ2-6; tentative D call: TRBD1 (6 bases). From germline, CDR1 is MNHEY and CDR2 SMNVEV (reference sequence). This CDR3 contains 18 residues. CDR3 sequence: CASSFRYRAVSGANVRTF. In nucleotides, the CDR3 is TGTGCCAGCAGTTTCCGGTACAGGGCAGTGAGTGGGGCCAACGTCCGGACTTTC.

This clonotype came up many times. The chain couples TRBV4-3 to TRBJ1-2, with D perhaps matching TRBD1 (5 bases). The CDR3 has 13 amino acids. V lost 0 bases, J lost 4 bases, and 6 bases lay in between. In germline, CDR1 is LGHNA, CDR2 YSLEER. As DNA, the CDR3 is TGCGCCAGCAGCCAAGACAGGGTCTATGGCTACACCTTC. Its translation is CASSQDRVYGYTF.

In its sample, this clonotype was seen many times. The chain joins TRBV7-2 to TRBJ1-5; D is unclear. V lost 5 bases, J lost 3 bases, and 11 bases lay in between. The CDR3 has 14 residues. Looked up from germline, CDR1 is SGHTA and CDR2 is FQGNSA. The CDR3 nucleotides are TGTGCCAGCAGCCCAAGAAGGGACAATCAGCCCCAGCATTTT. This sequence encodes CASSPRRDNQPQHF.

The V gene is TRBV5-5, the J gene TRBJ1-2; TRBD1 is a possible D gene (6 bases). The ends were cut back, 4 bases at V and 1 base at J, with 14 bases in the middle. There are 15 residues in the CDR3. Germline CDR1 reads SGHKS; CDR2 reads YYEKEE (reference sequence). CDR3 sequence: CASSLPGAYNYGYTF. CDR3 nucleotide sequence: TGTGCCAGCAGCCTCCCGGGGGCGTATAACTATGGCTACACCTTC.

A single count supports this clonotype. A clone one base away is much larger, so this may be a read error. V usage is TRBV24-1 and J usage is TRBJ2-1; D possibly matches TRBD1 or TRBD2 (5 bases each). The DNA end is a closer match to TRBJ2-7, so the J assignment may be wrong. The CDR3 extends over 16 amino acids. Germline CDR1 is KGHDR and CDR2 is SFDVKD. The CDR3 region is CATSDLRDRTYNEQYF. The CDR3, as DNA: TGTGCCACCAGTGATTTGAGGGACCGAACCTACAATGAGCAGTACTTC.

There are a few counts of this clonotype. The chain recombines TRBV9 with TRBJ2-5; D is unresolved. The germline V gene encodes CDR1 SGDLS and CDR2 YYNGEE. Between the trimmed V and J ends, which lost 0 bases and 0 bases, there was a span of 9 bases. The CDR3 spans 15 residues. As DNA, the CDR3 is TGTGCCAGCAGCGTAGATGGGGTCAACCAAGAGACCCAGTACTTC. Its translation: CASSVDGVNQETQYF.

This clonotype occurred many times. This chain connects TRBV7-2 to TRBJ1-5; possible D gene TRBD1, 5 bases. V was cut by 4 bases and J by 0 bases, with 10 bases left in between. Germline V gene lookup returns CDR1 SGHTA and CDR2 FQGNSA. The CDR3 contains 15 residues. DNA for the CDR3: TGTGCCAGCAGCTGGGACGGCTATAGCAATCAGCCCCAGCATTTT. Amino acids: CASSWDGYSNQPQHF. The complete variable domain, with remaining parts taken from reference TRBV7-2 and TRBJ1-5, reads GAGVSQSPSNKVTEKGKDVELRCDPISGHTALYWYRQSLGQGLEFLIYFQGNSAPDKSGLPSDRFSAERTGGSVSTLTIQRTQQEDSAVYLCASSWDGYSNQPQHFGDGTRLSIL.

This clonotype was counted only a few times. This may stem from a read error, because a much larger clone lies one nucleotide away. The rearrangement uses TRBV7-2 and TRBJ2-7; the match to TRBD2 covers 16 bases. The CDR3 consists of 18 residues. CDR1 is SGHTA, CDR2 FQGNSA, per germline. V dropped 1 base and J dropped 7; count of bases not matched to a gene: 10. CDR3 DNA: TGTGCCAGCAGCTTAGTAGGGACTAGCGGGGGGGCGTACAGTGAGCAGTACTTC. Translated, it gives CASSLVGTSGGAYSEQYF. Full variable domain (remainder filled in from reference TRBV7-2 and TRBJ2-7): GAGVSQSPSNKVTEKGKDVELRCDPISGHTALYWYRQSLGQGLEFLIYFQGNSAPDKSGLPSDRFSAERTGGSVSTLTIQRTQQEDSAVYLCASSLVGTSGGAYSEQYFGPGTRLTVT.

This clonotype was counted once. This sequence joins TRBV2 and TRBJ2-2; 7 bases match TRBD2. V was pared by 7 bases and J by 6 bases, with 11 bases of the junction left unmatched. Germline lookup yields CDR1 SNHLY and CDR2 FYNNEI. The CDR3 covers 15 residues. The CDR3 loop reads CASIPSRSGAGELFF. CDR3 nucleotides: TGTGCCAGCATCCCGTCGAGAAGCGGGGCCGGGGAGCTGTTTTTT. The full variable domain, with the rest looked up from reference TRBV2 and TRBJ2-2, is EPEVTQTPSHQVTQMGQEVILRCVPISNHLYFYWYRQILGQKVEFLVSFYNNEISEKSEIFDDQFSVERPDGSNFTLKIRSTKLEDSAMYFCASIPSRSGAGELFFGEGSRLTVL.

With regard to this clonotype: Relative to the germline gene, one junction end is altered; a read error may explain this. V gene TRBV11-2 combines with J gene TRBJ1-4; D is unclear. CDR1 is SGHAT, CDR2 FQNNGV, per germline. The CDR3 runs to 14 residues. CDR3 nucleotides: TGTGCCAGCAGCGTAGACGTTGTGCAAGAAAAACGGTTTTTT. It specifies CASSVDVVQEKRFF.

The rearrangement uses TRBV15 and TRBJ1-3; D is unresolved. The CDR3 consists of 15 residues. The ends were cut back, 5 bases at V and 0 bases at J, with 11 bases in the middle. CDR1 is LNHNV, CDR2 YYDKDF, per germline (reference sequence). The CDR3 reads CATSLNRVSGNTIYF. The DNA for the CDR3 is TGTGCCACCAGCCTGAATCGGGTCTCTGGAAACACCATATATTTT.

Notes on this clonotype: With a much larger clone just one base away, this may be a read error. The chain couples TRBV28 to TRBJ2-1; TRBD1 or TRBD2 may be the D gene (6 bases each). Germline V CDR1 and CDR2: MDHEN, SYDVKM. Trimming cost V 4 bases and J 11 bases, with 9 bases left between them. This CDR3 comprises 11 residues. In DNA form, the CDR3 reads TGTGCCAGCAGTTCCCGGGGGCAGCAGTTCTTC. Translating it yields CASSSRGQQFF.

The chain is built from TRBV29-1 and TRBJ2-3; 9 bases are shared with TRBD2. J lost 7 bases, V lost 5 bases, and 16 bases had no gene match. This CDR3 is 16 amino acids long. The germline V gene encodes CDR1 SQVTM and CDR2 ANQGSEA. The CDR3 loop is CSVPSHQSGRPYTQYF. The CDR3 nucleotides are TGCAGCGTTCCCTCGCATCAAAGCGGGAGGCCCTATACGCAGTATTTT.

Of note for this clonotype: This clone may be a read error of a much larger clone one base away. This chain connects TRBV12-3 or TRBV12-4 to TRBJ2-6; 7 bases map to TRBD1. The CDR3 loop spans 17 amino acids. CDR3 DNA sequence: TGTGCCAGCGGCGAGGGACAGATCTCCTCTGGGGCCAACGTCCGGACTTTC. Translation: CASGEGQISSGANVRTF.

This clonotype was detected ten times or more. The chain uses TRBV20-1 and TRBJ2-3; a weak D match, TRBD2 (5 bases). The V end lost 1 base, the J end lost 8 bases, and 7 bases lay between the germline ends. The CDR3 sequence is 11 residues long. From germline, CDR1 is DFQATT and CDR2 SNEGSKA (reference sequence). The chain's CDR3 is CSARGTSTQYF. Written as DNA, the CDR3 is TGCAGTGCTAGAGGGACTTCTACGCAGTATTTT.

CDR3 region: CSAFASNTEAFF. CDR3 DNA: TGCAGTGCTTTTGCTTCGAACACTGAAGCTTTCTTT. This chain joins TRBV20-1 and TRBJ1-1; D remains unclear. CDR1 and CDR2 (germline): DFQATT, SNEGSKA (reference sequence). CDR3 length: 12 amino acids. Trimming removed 5 bases at V and 1 base at J, with 8 bases between.

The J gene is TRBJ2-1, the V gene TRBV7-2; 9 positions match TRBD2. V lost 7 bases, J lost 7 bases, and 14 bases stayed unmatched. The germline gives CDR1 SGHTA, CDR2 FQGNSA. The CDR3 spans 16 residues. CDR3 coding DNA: TGTGCCAGCACCACGGTACGAGCGGGGGGTAGGAATGAGCAGTTCTTC. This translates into CASTTVRAGGRNEQFF. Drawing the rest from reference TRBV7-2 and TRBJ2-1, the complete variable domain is GAGVSQSPSNKVTEKGKDVELRCDPISGHTALYWYRQSLGQGLEFLIYFQGNSAPDKSGLPSDRFSAERTGGSVSTLTIQRTQQEDSAVYLCASTTVRAGGRNEQFFGPGTRLTVL.

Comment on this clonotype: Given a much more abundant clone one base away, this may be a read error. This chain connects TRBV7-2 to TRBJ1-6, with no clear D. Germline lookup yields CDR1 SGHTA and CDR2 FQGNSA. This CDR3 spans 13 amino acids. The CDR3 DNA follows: TGTGCCAGCAGCACTATTATAGGCCCACCCCCCCACTTT. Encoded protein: CASSTIIGPPPHF. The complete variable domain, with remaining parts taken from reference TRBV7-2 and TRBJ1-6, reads GAGVSQSPSNKVTEKGKDVELRCDPISGHTALYWYRQSLGQGLEFLIYFQGNSAPDKSGLPSDRFSAERTGGSVSTLTIQRTQQEDSAVYLCASSTIIGPPPHFGNGTRLTVT.